The T cell receptor beta chain described here comes from a study of T cell repertoires in breast cancer. Points on this clonotype: The CDR3 end shows no conserved phenylalanine or tryptophan, and so a read error is likely.

Primers covering all TCR V genes were used in emulsion RT-PCR on CD8+ T cells. A second nested PCR with blocking oligonucleotides suppressed unpaired genes. TCRdb called the emulsion pairing reads again in MiXCR, with one record for every CDR3 protein. Counted here are some 37,000 distinct CDR3 sequences, over 40% occurring once; the ten biggest clones make up approximately 57%. The CDR3 spans 12 residues. Trimming removed 5 bases from V and 6 bases from J, with 11 bases in between. Germline V gives CDR1 DFQATT, CDR2 SNEGSKA (reference sequence). The sequencing input was CD8+ T cells. The gene calls are TRBV20-1 and TRBJ1-5; D is uncertain. The TCR comes from a pool of human donors with breast cancer or a healthy control (not recorded which). The CDR3 nucleotides read TGCAGTGCTTCTAGGGTCGGTCAGCCCCAGCATCTT. It specifies CSASRVGQPQHL.